Below, 17 T cell receptor beta chains from the same sample are listed, as sequenced in a study of T cell repertoires in aging, cancer and after chemotherapy. TRB rearrangements spanning V, D and J were amplified using mixed TRB-A/B primers. From the multiplex PCR reads, TCRdb called clonotypes with MiXCR, one entry per CDR3 protein. In the table there are 600 to 800 distinct CDR3 sequences, approximately 52% of which are singletons. Amplification of TCR beta used genomic DNA extracted from peripheral blood. Sequenced sample: blood. These TCRs come from a human donor with a solid tumor.

The rearrangement uses TRBV4-1 and TRBJ2-7; unclear D gene. This CDR3 comprises 11 residues. Germline CDR1 reads MGHRA; CDR2 reads YSYEKL. The ends were cut back, 3 bases at V and 7 bases at J, with 7 bases in the middle. This CDR3 is CASSQATEQYF. The CDR3 nucleotides read TGCGCCAGCAGCCAGGCGACAGAGCAGTACTTC.

As DNA, the CDR3 is TGTGCCAGCAGCTTAGCCAGGGCGGGAAACACCATATATTTT. Translation: CASSLARAGNTIYF. This chain joins TRBV11-2 and TRBJ1-3, with TRBD1 as a possible D gene (5 bases). CDR3 length: 14 amino acids. The V gene lost 1 base and the J gene lost 4 bases, with 8 bases spanning the gap. Per germline, CDR1 SGHAT and CDR2 FQNNGV.

The chain is built from TRBV27 and TRBJ2-2, with 10 bases identical to TRBD2. In germline, CDR1 is MNHEY, CDR2 SMNVEV (reference sequence). V shed 2 bases and J 5 bases; nucleotides not matched to a gene: 8. CDR3 size: 17 residues. In DNA, the CDR3 is TGTGCCAGCAGTTTAAGGCCTAGCGGGAGATGGACCGGGGAGCTGTTTTTT. Encoded protein: CASSLRPSGRWTGELFF.

V and J are TRBV15 and TRBJ1-1; D is undetermined. The germline V gene encodes CDR1 LNHNV and CDR2 YYDKDF (reference sequence). The CDR3 loop spans 13 amino acids. Between the trimmed V and J ends, which lost 3 bases and 4 bases, there was a span of 9 bases. CDR3 protein: CATSSGPGTEAFF. The CDR3 nucleotides are TGTGCCACCAGCAGTGGGCCAGGCACTGAAGCTTTCTTT.

There are a few counts of this clonotype. The chain couples TRBV7-2 to TRBJ2-2, with D possibly being TRBD2 (5 bases). From germline, CDR1 is SGHTA and CDR2 FQGNSA. CDR3 length: 15 amino acids. V was shortened by 3 bases and J by 1 base, with 9 bases between the two germline ends. The CDR3 region is CASSLWTENTGELFF. In DNA, the CDR3 is TGTGCCAGCAGCTTGTGGACTGAGAACACCGGGGAGCTGTTTTTT.

The CDR3 DNA is TGTGCCAGTTTCGGGGCCAACGTCCTGACTTTC. Its translation: CASFGANVLTF. The chain couples TRBV19 to TRBJ2-6, with unresolved D. V gave up 8 bases and J gave up 4 bases, with 3 bases separating them. CDR3 length: 11 residues. Germline lookup yields CDR1 LNHDA and CDR2 SQIVND (reference sequence).

V and J are TRBV7-2 and TRBJ2-1; D gene unclear. Germline-derived CDR1 and CDR2 are SGHTA and FQGNSA. The CDR3 is 15 residues long. The V end was cut by 4 bases, the J end by 0 bases, with 10 bases between. The CDR3 is CASSYDISSYNEQFF. The CDR3 nucleotides are TGTGCCAGCAGCTACGACATAAGCTCCTACAATGAGCAGTTCTTC.

V gene TRBV10-3 combines with J gene TRBJ1-5, with unresolved D. CDR1 ENHRY and CDR2 SYGVKD come from the germline V gene. The CDR3 is 12 residues long. Trimming shortened V by 6 bases and J by 7 bases, and 10 bases separated the two germline ends. Written as DNA, the CDR3 is TGTGCCATCAGCCCAGGTGACCAGCCCCAGCATTTT. Residues: CAISPGDQPQHF.

The V and J genes are TRBV20-1 and TRBJ1-2; the match to TRBD1 covers 8 bases. This CDR3 comprises 15 residues. With 4 bases clipped from V and 5 bases from J, the junction kept 12 bases outside the gene matches. Germline V CDR1 and CDR2: DFQATT, SNEGSKA (reference sequence). The CDR3 sequence is CSATPGQGSSYGYTF. In DNA form, the CDR3 reads TGCAGTGCTACCCCCGGACAGGGTTCTTCATATGGCTACACCTTC.

As for this clonotype: The junction shows a germline mismatch at one end, possibly a read error. This chain connects TRBV7-7 to TRBJ1-1; no reliable D call. The CDR3 contains 13 residues. Per the germline V gene, CDR1 is SSHAT and CDR2 is FNYEAQ (reference sequence). The CDR3 nucleotides read TGTGCTAGCAGCTTAGACCAGAACACTGAAGCTTTCTTT. Its translation: CASSLDQNTEAFF.

The chain joins TRBV7-2 to TRBJ1-2; D is unclear. Germline CDR1 and CDR2: SGHTA and FQGNSA. Between the trimmed V and J ends, which lost 5 bases and 8 bases, there was a span of 15 bases. This CDR3 comprises 13 residues. CDR3 residues: CASSRVRLRGYTF. In DNA, the CDR3 is TGTGCCAGCAGCCGAGTCAGGCTCCGAGGCTACACCTTC.

The chain couples TRBV6-5 to TRBJ1-1; the D gene is possibly TRBD1 (6 bases). Germline CDR1 and CDR2: MNHEY and SVGAGI. Trimming stripped 5 bases from V and 11 bases from J, with 24 bases between. This CDR3 is 15 amino acids long. The CDR3: CASSTGRTVLNSAFF. The CDR3 region has the DNA TGTGCCAGCAGTACCGGTAGGACAGTTTTGAACTCGGCTTTCTTT.

The gene calls are TRBV7-2 and TRBJ1-2; D perhaps matches TRBD1 (6 bases). The ends were cut back, 3 bases at V and 3 bases at J, with 17 bases in the middle. The CDR3 is 16 residues long. Germline V lookup: CDR1 SGHTA, CDR2 FQGNSA. The DNA for the CDR3 is TGTGCCAGCAGCTTTCCCCCCCACAGGGCTCACTATGGCTACACCTTC. This encodes CASSFPPHRAHYGYTF.

The genes are TRBV20-1 and TRBJ1-2; the D is unclear. The V and J ends lost 0 bases and 3 bases respectively, with 14 bases between them. This CDR3 region has 15 residues. From germline, CDR1 is DFQATT and CDR2 SNEGSKA (reference sequence). CDR3 residues: CSARDGNWTYYGYTF. CDR3 bases: TGCAGTGCTAGAGATGGAAACTGGACGTACTATGGCTACACCTTC.

This rearrangement joins TRBV15 to TRBJ1-5, with TRBD1 matching 7 bases. Germline lookup yields CDR1 LNHNV and CDR2 YYDKDF (reference sequence). The CDR3 has 15 amino acids. V gave up 0 bases and J gave up 4 bases; unmatched junction bases: 3. The CDR3 loop is CATSRDKDRNQPQHF. CDR3 DNA: TGTGCCACCAGCAGAGATAAGGACAGGAATCAGCCCCAGCATTTT.

The chain couples TRBV7-9 to TRBJ1-6; 7 nucleotides align to TRBD1. From germline, CDR1 is SEHNR and CDR2 FQNEAQ (reference sequence). This CDR3 has 14 residues. J lost 10 bases, V lost 5 bases, and 8 bases had no gene match. CDR3 in DNA: TGTGCCAGCAGCCGAACAGGGGTGGGGTCACCCCTCCACTTT. Translating it yields CASSRTGVGSPLHF.

This clonotype showed up just once. The chain has TRBV4-2 and TRBJ1-1; D is unresolved. The CDR3 consists of 15 residues. Germline CDR1 reads LGHNA; CDR2 reads YNFKEQ. V shed 1 base and J shed 0 bases, with 9 bases lying between them. DNA for the CDR3: TGTGCCAGCAGCCAAGTGGCGGCGATGAACACTGAAGCTTTCTTT. Its translation: CASSQVAAMNTEAFF.